These 20 T cell receptor beta chains share one sample of origin, sequenced in a study of shared clonotypes between healthy human individuals. Only in-frame clones appear in the TCRdb table, and some are missing; sequencing was by immunoSEQ multiplex PCR. Found here are about 1.5 million clones, about 98% of them singletons; the top ten hold approximately 0.44%. Sequenced: naive CD4+ T cells sorted from blood. This sample's subset: CD45RA+ positively selected. These receptors were collected from a man aged 25-45 years in good health.

The chain has TRBV6-5 and TRBJ2-7; D possibly corresponds to TRBD1 (5 bases). The CDR3 covers 12 residues. CDR1 is MNHEY, CDR2 SVGAGI, per germline. Trimming left V 2 bases short and J 6 bases short, with 8 bases between. The CDR3: CASSYRRGEQYF. DNA for the CDR3: TGTGCCAGCAGTTACCGAAGGGGCGAGCAGTACTTC.

The chain carries TRBV29-1 and TRBJ1-2; D ambiguous. The CDR3 spans 15 residues. Trimming removed 4 bases from V and 1 base from J, with 16 bases in between. Germline loops: CDR1 SQVTM, CDR2 ANQGSEA. CDR3 amino acids: CSVAGRHSINYGYTF. CDR3 coding DNA: TGCAGCGTTGCGGGGAGGCACTCGATTAACTATGGCTACACCTTC.

This sequence joins TRBV11-2 and TRBJ2-7; TRBD2 aligns across 7 bases. V shed 3 bases, J shed 0 bases, and the junction held 5 bases outside the gene matches. The CDR3 loop spans 15 amino acids. Germline V gene data show CDR1 as SGHAT and CDR2 as FQNNGV. The DNA of the CDR3 is TGTGCCAGCAGCTTGCCTAGCGGATACTCCTACGAGCAGTACTTC. This translates into CASSLPSGYSYEQYF.

This chain joins TRBV28 and TRBJ2-1, with 7 positions matching TRBD1. V was pared by 3 bases and J by 0 bases, with 8 bases of the junction left unmatched. The CDR3 is 17 amino acids. Germline-derived CDR1 and CDR2 are MDHEN and SYDVKM. The CDR3 is CASSFPGGRSSYNEQFF. The CDR3 DNA is TGTGCCAGCAGTTTTCCAGGGGGTCGGAGCTCCTACAATGAGCAGTTCTTC.

The chain combines TRBV7-6 with TRBJ2-2; D unresolved. The V end lost 2 bases, the J end lost 1 base, and 2 bases lay between the germline ends. Per germline, CDR1 SGHVS and CDR2 FNYEAQ. This CDR3 region has 13 residues. CDR3 region: CASSLLNTGELFF. As DNA, the CDR3 is TGTGCCAGCAGCTTACTGAACACCGGGGAGCTGTTTTTT.

Comments on this clone: The sample carries other DNA sequences with the same CDR3. The chain uses TRBV18 and TRBJ2-5; D is tentatively TRBD1 or TRBD2 (6 bases each). The CDR3 is 14 amino acids. CDR1 is KGHSH and CDR2 is LQKENI in the germline V gene. Trimming stripped 6 bases from V and 5 bases from J, with 16 bases between. The CDR3 is CASSPPGARETQYF. The CDR3 coding sequence is TGTGCCAGCTCCCCGCCGGGGGCGCGGGAGACCCAGTACTTC.

V gene TRBV28 combines with J gene TRBJ1-5; 7 bases line up with TRBD1. This CDR3 is built from 17 residues. The junction had 13 bases not matched to a gene; V was cut back by 6 bases and J by 2 bases. Germline V gene lookup returns CDR1 MDHEN and CDR2 SYDVKM. The CDR3 region is CASRSRPTGARNQPQHF. CDR3 sequence (DNA): TGTGCCAGCAGGAGCCGCCCCACAGGGGCGCGCAATCAGCCCCAGCATTTT.

The chain has TRBV10-3 and TRBJ2-3; tentatively, D is TRBD1 or TRBD2 (5 bases each). Between the trimmed V and J ends, which lost 0 bases and 5 bases, there was a span of 12 bases. The germline CDR1 and CDR2 sequences are ENHRY and SYGVKD. The CDR3 consists of 15 residues. The CDR3 bases are TGTGCCATCAGTGAGTCGAAGCAGGGAGTAGATACGCAGTATTTT. Encoded protein: CAISESKQGVDTQYF.

The chain is built from TRBV6-1 and TRBJ2-2; 7 positions match TRBD1. The CDR3 runs 14 residues. V trimming: 6 bases; J trimming: 3 bases; junction bases outside the gene matches: 4. Germline V gene lookup returns CDR1 MNHNS and CDR2 SASEGT. As DNA, the CDR3 is TGTGCCAGCAGGCGTACAGGGGACACCGGGGAGCTGTTTTTT. It encodes CASRRTGDTGELFF.

The chain uses TRBV28 and TRBJ2-5, with D maybe TRBD1 (6 bases). CDR3 length: 14 residues. Germline CDR1 is MDHEN and CDR2 is SYDVKM. Trimming cost V 2 bases and J 5 bases, with 12 bases left between them. The CDR3 region is CASSLDRPAETQYF. CDR3 DNA: TGTGCCAGCAGTTTAGACAGGCCAGCGGAGACCCAGTACTTC.

The chain employs TRBV2 and TRBJ1-2, with 7 bases lining up with TRBD1. V was pared by 8 bases and J by 3 bases, with 12 bases of the junction left unmatched. The CDR3 totals 15 residues. CDR1 is SNHLY, CDR2 FYNNEI, per germline. The DNA for the CDR3 is TGTGCCAGCTCGAACCGACAGGGCGGGTACTATGGCTACACCTTC. It encodes CASSNRQGGYYGYTF.

V is TRBV28 and J is TRBJ2-5; D unclear. Trimming took off 1 base at V and 5 bases at J, with 8 bases between the two ends. Germline-derived CDR1 and CDR2 are MDHEN and SYDVKM. The CDR3 loop spans 13 amino acids. CDR3 DNA sequence: TGTGCCAGCAGTTTATTCTCTAGGGAGACCCAGTACTTC. Protein product: CASSLFSRETQYF.

The rearrangement uses TRBV5-4 and TRBJ2-1; 7 bases are a match to TRBD2. The CDR3 spans 17 residues. Germline CDR1 and CDR2: SGHNT and YYREEE (reference sequence). After removal of 0 bases from V and 7 bases from J, the junction contained 13 bases not matched to a gene. CDR3 DNA: TGTGCCAGCAGCTTGGGAGGGACGGCGGGAGTTAAGAATGAGCAGTTCTTC. As protein: CASSLGGTAGVKNEQFF.

The CDR3 nucleotides read TGTGCCAGCAGTTTTGGGGGGGTGGCCAAAAACATTCAGTACTTC. Translated: CASSFGGVAKNIQYF. The rearrangement uses TRBV27 and TRBJ2-4, with 7 bases matching TRBD2. The trim removed 3 bases at V and 1 base at J, leaving 3 bases unmatched. This CDR3 region has 15 residues. CDR1 is MNHEY and CDR2 is SMNVEV in the germline V gene (reference sequence).

The genes are TRBV9 and TRBJ2-5, with D uncertain. Germline CDR1 SGDLS, CDR2 YYNGEE. This CDR3 has 12 residues. V lost 4 bases, J lost 5 bases, and 9 bases lay in between. In DNA, the CDR3 is TGTGCCAGCAGCCCGAATCGGGAGACCCAGTACTTC. Its translation: CASSPNRETQYF.

This chain joins TRBV10-3 and TRBJ1-5; D not certain. V lost 2 bases and J lost 7, with 6 bases in between. CDR1 is ENHRY, CDR2 SYGVKD, per germline. The length of the CDR3 is 12 residues. CDR3 sequence (DNA): TGTGCCATCAGTGAGCCTACGCAGCCCCAGCATTTT. The encoded protein is CAISEPTQPQHF.

The V gene is TRBV18, the J gene TRBJ2-1; either TRBD1 or TRBD2 may supply D (6 bases each). Trimming left V 3 bases short and J 4 bases short, with 16 bases between. This CDR3 comprises 16 residues. Germline V gene data show CDR1 as KGHSH and CDR2 as LQKENI. CDR3 DNA sequence: TGTGCCAGCTCACCCCTCTTTGGCGGGACATACAATGAGCAGTTCTTC. Amino acids: CASSPLFGGTYNEQFF.

The chain uses TRBV5-1 and TRBJ1-1; D unresolved. CDR1 is SGHRS, CDR2 YFSETQ, per germline. CDR3 length equals 17 residues. Deletions cut 1 base from V and 3 bases from J, with 19 bases between. CDR3 nucleotide sequence: TGCGCCAGCAGCTTGACGGTTGGTACTTTCGTGGACACTGAAGCTTTCTTT. Amino acids: CASSLTVGTFVDTEAFF.

The V call is TRBV16, the J call TRBJ1-5; D not resolved. The germline CDR1 and CDR2 sequences are KGHSY and FQNENV. V was clipped by 0 bases and J by 6 bases, with 6 bases between them. CDR3 size: 13 residues. Here the CDR3 DNA reads TGTGCCAGCAGCCAATCGCTCATTCAGCCCCAGCATTTT. Amino acids: CASSQSLIQPQHF.

This chain uses TRBV2 with TRBJ1-1; D possibly corresponds to TRBD1 (6 bases). This CDR3 is 14 amino acids long. V lost 6 bases to trimming and J lost 7 bases, with 18 bases between them. The germline gives CDR1 SNHLY, CDR2 FYNNEI. CDR3 protein: CASRRGQPTGEAFF. The CDR3 DNA reads as TGTGCCAGCAGACGAGGACAGCCGACGGGTGAAGCTTTCTTT.